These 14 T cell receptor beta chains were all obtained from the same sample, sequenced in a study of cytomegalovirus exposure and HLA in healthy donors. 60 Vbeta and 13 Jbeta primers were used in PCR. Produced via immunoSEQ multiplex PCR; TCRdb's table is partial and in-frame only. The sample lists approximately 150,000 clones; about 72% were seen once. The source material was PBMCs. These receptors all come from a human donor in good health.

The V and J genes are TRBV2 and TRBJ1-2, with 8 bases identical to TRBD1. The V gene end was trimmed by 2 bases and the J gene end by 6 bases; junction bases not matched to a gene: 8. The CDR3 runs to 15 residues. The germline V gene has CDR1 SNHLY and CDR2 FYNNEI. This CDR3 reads CASSESPSTGDGYTF. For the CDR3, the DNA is TGTGCCAGCAGTGAATCCCCGTCGACAGGGGATGGCTACACCTTC.

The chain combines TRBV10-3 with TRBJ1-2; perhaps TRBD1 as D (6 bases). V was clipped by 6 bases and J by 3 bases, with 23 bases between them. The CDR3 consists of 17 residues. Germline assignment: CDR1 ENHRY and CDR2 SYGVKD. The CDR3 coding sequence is TGTGCCATCAGCGCGACGGGGGGCCGGCAATTAGACTATGGCTACACCTTC. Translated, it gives CAISATGGRQLDYGYTF.

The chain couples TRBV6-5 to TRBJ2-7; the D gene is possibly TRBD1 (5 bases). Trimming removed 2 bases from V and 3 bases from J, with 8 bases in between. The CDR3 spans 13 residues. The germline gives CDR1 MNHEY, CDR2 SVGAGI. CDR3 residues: CASSYGHFYEQYF. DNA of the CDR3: TGTGCCAGCAGTTACGGACACTTCTACGAGCAGTACTTC.

CDR3 protein: CASSQGTDPNYGYTF. The CDR3 region has the DNA TGCGCCAGCAGCCAAGGGACAGACCCTAACTATGGCTACACCTTC. The J gene is TRBJ1-2, the V gene TRBV4-1; possible D gene TRBD1, 6 bases. Germline values: CDR1 MGHRA, CDR2 YSYEKL. The CDR3 extends over 15 amino acids. V dropped 1 base and J dropped 0 bases, with 9 bases sitting between them.

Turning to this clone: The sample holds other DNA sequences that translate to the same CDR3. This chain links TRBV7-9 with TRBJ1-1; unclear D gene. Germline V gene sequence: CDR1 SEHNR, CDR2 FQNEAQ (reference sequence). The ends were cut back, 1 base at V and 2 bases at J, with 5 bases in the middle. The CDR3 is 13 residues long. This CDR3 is CASSLDTNTEAFF. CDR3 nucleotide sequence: TGTGCCAGCAGCTTAGACACAAACACTGAAGCTTTCTTT.

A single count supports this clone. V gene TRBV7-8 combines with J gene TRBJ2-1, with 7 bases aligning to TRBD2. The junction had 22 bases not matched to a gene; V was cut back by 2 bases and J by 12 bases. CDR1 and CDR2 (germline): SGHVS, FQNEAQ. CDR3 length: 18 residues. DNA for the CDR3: TGTGCCAGCAGCTTATTCGCGGGTGTATCTGGACTAGTCACTGTGCAGTTCTTC. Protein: CASSLFAGVSGLVTVQFF.

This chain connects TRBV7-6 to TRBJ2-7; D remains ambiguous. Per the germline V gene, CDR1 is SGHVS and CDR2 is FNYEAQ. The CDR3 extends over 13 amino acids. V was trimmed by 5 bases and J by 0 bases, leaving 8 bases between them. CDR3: CASSGISSYEQYF. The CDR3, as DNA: TGTGCCAGCAGCGGTATTAGCTCCTACGAGCAGTACTTC.

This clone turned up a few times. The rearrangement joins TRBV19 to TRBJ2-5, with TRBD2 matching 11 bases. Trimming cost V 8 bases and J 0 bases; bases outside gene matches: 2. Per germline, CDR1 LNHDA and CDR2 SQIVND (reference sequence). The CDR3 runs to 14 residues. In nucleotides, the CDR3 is TGTGCCAGTTCTAGCGGGGGGTACCAAGAGACCCAGTACTTC. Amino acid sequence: CASSSGGYQETQYF.

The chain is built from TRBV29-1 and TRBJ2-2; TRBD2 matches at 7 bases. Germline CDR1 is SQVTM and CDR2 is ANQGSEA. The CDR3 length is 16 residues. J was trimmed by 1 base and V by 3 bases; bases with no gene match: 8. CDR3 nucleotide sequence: TGCAGCGTTGATTCTATGGCGGGGGTGAACACCGGGGAGCTGTTTTTT. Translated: CSVDSMAGVNTGELFF.

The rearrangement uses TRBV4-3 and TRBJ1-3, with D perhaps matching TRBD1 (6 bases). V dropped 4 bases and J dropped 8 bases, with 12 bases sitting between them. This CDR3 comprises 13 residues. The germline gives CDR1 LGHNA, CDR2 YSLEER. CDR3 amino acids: CASSLEQGYTIYF. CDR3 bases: TGCGCCAGCAGCCTAGAACAGGGTTACACCATATATTTT.

The CDR3 spells CAISTGAGYNSPLHF. CDR3 bases: TGTGCCATCAGTACAGGGGCGGGATATAATTCACCCCTCCACTTT. The V gene is TRBV10-3, the J gene TRBJ1-6, with 7 bases matching TRBD1. Losses at the gene ends were 5 bases for V and 4 bases for J; bases not matched to a gene: 5. Germline values: CDR1 ENHRY, CDR2 SYGVKD. This CDR3 region has 15 residues.

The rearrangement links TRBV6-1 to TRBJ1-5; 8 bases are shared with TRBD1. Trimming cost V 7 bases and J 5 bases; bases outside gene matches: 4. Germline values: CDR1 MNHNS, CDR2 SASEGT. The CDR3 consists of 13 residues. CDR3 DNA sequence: TGTGCCAGCACCGGACAGGGAGATCAGCCCCAGCATTTT. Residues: CASTGQGDQPQHF.

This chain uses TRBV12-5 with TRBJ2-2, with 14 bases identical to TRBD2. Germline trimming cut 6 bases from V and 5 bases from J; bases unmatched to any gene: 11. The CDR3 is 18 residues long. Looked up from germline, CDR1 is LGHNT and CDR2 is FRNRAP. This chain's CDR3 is CASGVTSGGAVSTGELFF. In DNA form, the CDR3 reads TGTGCTAGTGGCGTGACTAGCGGGGGGGCCGTTAGTACCGGGGAGCTGTTTTTT.

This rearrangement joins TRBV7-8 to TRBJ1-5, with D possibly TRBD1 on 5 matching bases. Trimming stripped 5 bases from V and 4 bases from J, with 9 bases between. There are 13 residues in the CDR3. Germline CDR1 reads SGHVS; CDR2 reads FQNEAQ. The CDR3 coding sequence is TGTGCCAGCAGCCTCGACAGAAATCAGCCCCAGCATTTT. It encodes CASSLDRNQPQHF.